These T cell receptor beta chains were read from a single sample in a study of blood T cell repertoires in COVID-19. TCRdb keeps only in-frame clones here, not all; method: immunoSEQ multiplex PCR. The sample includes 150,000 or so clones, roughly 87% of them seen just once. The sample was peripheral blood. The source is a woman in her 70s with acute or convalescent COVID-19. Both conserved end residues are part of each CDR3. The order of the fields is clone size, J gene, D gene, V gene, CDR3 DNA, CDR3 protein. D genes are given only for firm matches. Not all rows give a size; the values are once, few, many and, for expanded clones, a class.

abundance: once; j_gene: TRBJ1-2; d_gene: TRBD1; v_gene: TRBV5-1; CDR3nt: TGCGCCAGCAGCTTGGGGACAGGCTATGGCTACACCTTC; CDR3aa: CASSLGTGYGYTF
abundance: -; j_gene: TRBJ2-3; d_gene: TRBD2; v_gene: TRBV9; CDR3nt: TGTGCCAGCAGCGTAGAGTCACTAGCGGGAGTGGGCACGCAGTATTTT; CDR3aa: CASSVESLAGVGTQYF
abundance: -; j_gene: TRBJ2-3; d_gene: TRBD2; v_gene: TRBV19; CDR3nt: TGTGCCAGTAGTATAATCGCGGGAGGGCCAGATACGCAGTATTTT; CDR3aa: CASSIIAGGPDTQYF
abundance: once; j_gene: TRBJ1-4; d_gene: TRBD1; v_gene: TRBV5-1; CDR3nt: TGCGCCAGCACCTTAGGGACAGGGCGCGAAAAACTGTTTTTT; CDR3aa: CASTLGTGREKLFF
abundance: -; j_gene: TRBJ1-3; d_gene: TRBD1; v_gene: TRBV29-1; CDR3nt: TGCAGCGTGGGACAGGTCGCGGGAGGAAACACCATATATTTT; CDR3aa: CSVGQVAGGNTIYF
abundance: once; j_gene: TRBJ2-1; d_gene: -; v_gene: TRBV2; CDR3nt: TGTGCCAGCAGTGAAGGGCTTCTGATAGAGCAGTTCTTC; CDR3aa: CASSEGLLIEQFF
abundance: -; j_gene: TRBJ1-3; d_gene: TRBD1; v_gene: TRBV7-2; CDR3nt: TGTGCCAGCAGCTTAGCTTCAACAGGGGCTGGAAACACCATATATTTT; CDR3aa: CASSLASTGAGNTIYF
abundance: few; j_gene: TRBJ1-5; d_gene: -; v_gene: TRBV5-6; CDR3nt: TGTGCCAGCAGCTTTCGGAGCAATCAGCCCCAGCATTTT; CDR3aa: CASSFRSNQPQHF
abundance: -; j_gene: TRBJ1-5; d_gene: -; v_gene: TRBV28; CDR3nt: TGTGCCAGCAGTTTCGACACTTATCAGCCCCAGCATTTT; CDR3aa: CASSFDTYQPQHF
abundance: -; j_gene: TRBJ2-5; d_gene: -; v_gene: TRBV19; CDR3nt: TGTGCCAGTAGAGGCAGGGGAGGGGAGACCCAGTACTTC; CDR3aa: CASRGRGGETQYF
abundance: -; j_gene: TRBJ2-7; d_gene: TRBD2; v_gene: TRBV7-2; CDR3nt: TGTGCCAGCAGCTTAGGGGTAGCGGGAACTCTCCTCGAGCAGTACTTC; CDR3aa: CASSLGVAGTLLEQYF
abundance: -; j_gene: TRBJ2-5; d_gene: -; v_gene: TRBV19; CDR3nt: TGTGCCAGTAGTCCCACAGGGAACCAAGAGACCCAGTACTTC; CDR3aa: CASSPTGNQETQYF
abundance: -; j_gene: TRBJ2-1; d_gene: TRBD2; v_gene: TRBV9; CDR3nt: TGTGCCAGCAGCGCCGGGACTAGCGGGAGAGGTGAGCAGTTCTTC; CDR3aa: CASSAGTSGRGEQFF
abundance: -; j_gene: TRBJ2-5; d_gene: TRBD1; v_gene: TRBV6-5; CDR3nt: TGTGCCAGCAGTCCTGACAGGGGCCTGGGAGAGACCCAGTACTTC; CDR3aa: CASSPDRGLGETQYF
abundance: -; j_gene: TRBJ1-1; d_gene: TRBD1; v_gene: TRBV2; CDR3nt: TGTGCCAGCAGTGAGGGACAGGGTATTAAGGGAGCTTTCTTT; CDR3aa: CASSEGQGIKGAFF
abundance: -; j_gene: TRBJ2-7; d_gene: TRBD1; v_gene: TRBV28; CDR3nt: TGTGCCAGCAGTTTCCACAAACCGGACAGGAGCCCTTACGAGCAGTACTTC; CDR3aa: CASSFHKPDRSPYEQYF
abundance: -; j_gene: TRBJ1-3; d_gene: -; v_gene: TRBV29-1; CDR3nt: TGCAGCGCCCCGGGACTTGGAAACACCATATATTTT; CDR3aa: CSAPGLGNTIYF
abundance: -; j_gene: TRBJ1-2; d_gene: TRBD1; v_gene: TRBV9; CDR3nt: TGTGCCAGCAGCACCCCAAGGGACAGGGGATACTATGGCTACACCTTC; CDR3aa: CASSTPRDRGYYGYTF
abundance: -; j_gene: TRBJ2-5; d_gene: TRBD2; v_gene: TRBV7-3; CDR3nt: TGTGCCAGCAGCTTAGCCGGGACTAGCGGGGGGGCGGAGACCCAGTACTTC; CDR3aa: CASSLAGTSGGAETQYF
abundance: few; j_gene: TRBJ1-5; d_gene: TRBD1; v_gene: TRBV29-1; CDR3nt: TGCAGCGTTGGGGACAGCGATCAGCCCCAGCATTTT; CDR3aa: CSVGDSDQPQHF
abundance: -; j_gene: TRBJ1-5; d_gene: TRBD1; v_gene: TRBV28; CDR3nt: TGTGCCAGCAGTTTTCTAGGGTCGGGCAGGGGGGACGGCAATCAGCCCCAGCATTTT; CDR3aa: CASSFLGSGRGDGNQPQHF
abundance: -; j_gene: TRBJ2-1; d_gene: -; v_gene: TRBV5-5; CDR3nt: TGTGCCAGCAGCCCTAGGACGGGAAGGTCCTACAATGAGCAGTTCTTC; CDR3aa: CASSPRTGRSYNEQFF
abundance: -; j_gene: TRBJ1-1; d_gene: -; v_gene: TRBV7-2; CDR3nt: TGTGCCAGCAGCTTACTGTTAGACAGCTCTGAAGCTTTCTTT; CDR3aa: CASSLLLDSSEAFF
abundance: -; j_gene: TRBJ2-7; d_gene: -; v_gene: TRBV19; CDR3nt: TGTGCCAGTAGTACTGGACAGACCTCCTACGAGCAGTACTTC; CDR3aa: CASSTGQTSYEQYF
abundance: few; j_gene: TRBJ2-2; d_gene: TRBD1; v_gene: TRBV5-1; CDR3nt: TGCGCCAGCAGCTTACGACAGGGGCAGAACACCGGGGAGCTGTTTTTT; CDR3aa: CASSLRQGQNTGELFF
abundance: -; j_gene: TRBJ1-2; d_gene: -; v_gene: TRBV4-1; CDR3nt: TGCGCCAGCAGCCCATCACAGGGCGTAGAGTATGGCTACACCTTC; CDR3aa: CASSPSQGVEYGYTF
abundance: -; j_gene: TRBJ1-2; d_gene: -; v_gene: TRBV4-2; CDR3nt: TGTGCCAGCAGCCAAGATTGGGGGCAGTCGGGATTCTATGGCTACACCTTC; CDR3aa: CASSQDWGQSGFYGYTF
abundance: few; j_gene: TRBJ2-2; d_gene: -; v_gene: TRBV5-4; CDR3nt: TGTGCCAGCAGCTTAGAGTACACCGGGGAGCTGTTTTTT; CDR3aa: CASSLEYTGELFF
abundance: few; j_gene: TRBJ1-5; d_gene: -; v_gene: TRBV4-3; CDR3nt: TGCGCCAGCAGCCAAGGTGCAGGCAATCAGCCCCAGCATTTT; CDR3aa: CASSQGAGNQPQHF
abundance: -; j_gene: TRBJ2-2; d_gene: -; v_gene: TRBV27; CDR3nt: TGTGCCAGCAGTTTAGGGGGGGGCGGAACCGGGGAGCTGTTTTTT; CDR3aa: CASSLGGGGTGELFF
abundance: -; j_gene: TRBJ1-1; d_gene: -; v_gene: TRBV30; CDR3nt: TGTGCCTGGAGCGAACAGGGGAACACTGAAGCTTTCTTT; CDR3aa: CAWSEQGNTEAFF
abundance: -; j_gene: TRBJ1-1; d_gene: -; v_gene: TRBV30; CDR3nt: TGTGCCTGGAGTGTACAGAGACTGAACACTGAAGCTTTCTTT; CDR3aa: CAWSVQRLNTEAFF
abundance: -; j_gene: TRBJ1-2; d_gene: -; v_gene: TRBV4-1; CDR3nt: TGCGCCAGCAGCCCAGCTAACTATGGCTACACCTTC; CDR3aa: CASSPANYGYTF